What follows is one T cell receptor beta chain and its context. Its specificity is unknown. The data were obtained in a study of T cells in Graves' hyperthyroidism and ophthalmopathy. Broader study findings: The majority of expanded thyroid clonotypes above 0.001 also appeared in blood. Ophthalmopathy and stable hyperthyroidism were told apart by a 13 V-J model.

The CDR3 totals 16 residues. Trimming took 6 bases from V and 6 from J; bases not matched to a gene: 11. Germline V gene lookup returns CDR1 MNHNY and CDR2 SVGAGI (reference sequence). There were TCR beta CDR3 regions amplified from RNA transcripts. Using the HTBI primer set, a first-round RT-PCR was run on the TCR CDR3. TCRdb re-analysed the multiplex PCR reads in MiXCR, keeping a single row per CDR3 protein. In the table there are about 840,000 distinct CDR3 sequences, approximately 40% of which are singletons. Exclusion followed for patients with uncontrolled infection, other autoimmune disease, pregnancy or lactation.

The sequence derives from a man younger than 35 with Graves' hyperthyroidism. J is TRBJ2-2 and V is TRBV6-6, with 9 bases matching TRBD1. Sequences were obtained from blood. CDR3 amino acids: CASSKPGQGEAGELFF. The CDR3 DNA follows: TGTGCCAGCAGCAAACCGGGACAGGGAGAGGCCGGGGAGCTGTTTTTT.